The 20 T cell receptor beta chains in this list originate from one sample, sequenced in a study of T-cell reconstitution after alpha-beta-depleted transplantation in children. During its preparation, the TCRbeta library received unique molecular identifiers. Each CDR3 protein is one row after TCRdb ran MiXCR on the PCR reads. Counted here are roughly 500,000 distinct CDR3 sequences, roughly a tenth occurring once; the ten biggest clones make up 2% to 2.5%. The specimen was PBMCs, collected before TCRalphabeta/CD19-depleted stem cell transplant. Every receptor here comes from a child aged 2-9 years with inherited bone marrow failure, due to receive a stem cell transplant.

A few counts support this clonotype. The chain combines TRBV5-1 with TRBJ2-2; 7 bases map to TRBD2. The CDR3 has 18 residues. Germline CDR1 is SGHRS and CDR2 is YFSETQ. Trimming took 0 bases from V and 2 from J; bases not matched to a gene: 10. CDR3 region: CASSLARGGSLNTGELFF. Written as DNA, the CDR3 is TGCGCCAGCAGCTTGGCCCGGGGCGGGAGCCTTAACACCGGGGAGCTGTTTTTT.

This clonotype has at least ten counts. The rearrangement links TRBV7-6 to TRBJ2-7, with TRBD2 matching over 12 bases. CDR3 length: 17 amino acids. V gave up 5 bases and J gave up 0 bases; unmatched junction bases: 8. Germline CDR1 is SGHVS and CDR2 is FNYEAQ. CDR3 nucleotides: TGTGCCAGCAGCACCGGGACTAGCGGGCGCATCTCCTACGAGCAGTACTTC. Protein product: CASSTGTSGRISYEQYF.

V gene TRBV20-1 combines with J gene TRBJ2-7; D call uncertain. CDR3 length: 12 amino acids. The V gene's germline CDR1 is DFQATT and CDR2 SNEGSKA (reference sequence). V shed 6 bases and J shed 5 bases, with 14 bases lying between them. CDR3 sequence: CSAEPNYDEQYF. CDR3 nucleotides: TGCAGTGCAGAACCCAATTACGACGAGCAGTACTTC.

This clonotype was counted ten times or more. The V gene is TRBV4-2, the J gene TRBJ2-3; TRBD2 matches at 9 bases. CDR3 length: 17 amino acids. The V gene's germline CDR1 is LGHNA and CDR2 YNFKEQ. Unmatched junction bases numbered 9, after V lost 0 bases and J lost 5 bases. The CDR3 region is CASSQDGASGAQDTQYF. Written as DNA, the CDR3 is TGTGCCAGCAGCCAAGATGGGGCTAGCGGGGCCCAAGATACGCAGTATTTT.

Regarding this clonotype: A much larger clonotype is one base distant, so this may be a read error. This chain links TRBV29-1 with TRBJ1-2; 9 bases align to TRBD1. There are 13 residues in the CDR3. CDR1 and CDR2 from the germline V gene are SQVTM and ANQGSEA. CDR3 sequence (DNA): TGCAGCGTTGAATCCGGGACAGGGTACGGCTGCACCTTC. Translation gives CSVESGTGYGCTF.

The rearrangement links TRBV28 to TRBJ2-3, with 9 bases lining up with TRBD2. CDR1 MDHEN and CDR2 SYDVKM come from the germline V gene. CDR3 length equals 17 residues. With 1 base clipped from V and 4 bases from J, the junction kept 9 bases outside the gene matches. The CDR3 DNA is TGTGCCAGCAGTTTATATCGTGGCGGGAGGGTGGCAGATACGCAGTATTTT. Protein sequence: CASSLYRGGRVADTQYF.

This clonotype was observed many times. The V gene is TRBV4-2, the J gene TRBJ2-3; 7 bases line up with TRBD2. The length of the CDR3 is 15 residues. Per germline, CDR1 LGHNA and CDR2 YNFKEQ. The junction had 4 bases not matched to a gene; V was cut back by 1 base and J by 3 bases. The CDR3 loop reads CASSQVWEGTDTQYF. In nucleotides, the CDR3 is TGTGCCAGCAGCCAAGTCTGGGAGGGGACAGATACGCAGTATTTT.

The DNA for the CDR3 is TGCGCCAGCAGCCAAGTATTGGTGGGAGATGAGGGCAATCAGCCCCAGCATTTT. This gives the protein CASSQVLVGDEGNQPQHF. The V call is TRBV4-3, the J call TRBJ1-5; D gene unclear. Trimming took 1 base from V and 2 from J, leaving 18 bases between them. Germline-derived CDR1 and CDR2 are LGHNA and YSLEER. CDR3 size: 18 residues.

This clonotype occurred once. The CDR3 DNA is TGCGCCAGCAGCTTGGGGACAGGGTACGACACTGAAGCTTTCTTT. Translated, it gives CASSLGTGYDTEAFF. This chain links TRBV5-1 with TRBJ1-1; 8 bases map to TRBD1. Germline V lookup: CDR1 SGHRS, CDR2 YFSETQ. V shed 0 bases and J 3 bases; nucleotides not matched to a gene: 4. This CDR3 contains 15 residues.

Remarks on this clonotype: A much larger clone lies a single base off, so this may be a read error. The chain links TRBV12-3 or TRBV12-4 to TRBJ2-3, with 16 nucleotides matching TRBD2. This CDR3 is 18 amino acids long. This CDR3 is CACSLEGLAGGPGDTQYF. For the CDR3, the DNA is TGTGCCTGCAGTTTAGAGGGACTAGCGGGAGGGCCGGGAGATACGCAGTATTTT.

In its sample, this clonotype was seen many times. J is TRBJ1-1 and V is TRBV20-1; D gene uncertain. Germline loops: CDR1 DFQATT, CDR2 SNEGSKA (reference sequence). The ends were cut back, 2 bases at V and 1 base at J, with 11 bases in the middle. The CDR3 extends over 14 amino acids. DNA of the CDR3: TGCAGTGCTAGAATACAGCCTCAGAACACTGAAGCTTTCTTT. Protein: CSARIQPQNTEAFF.

This clonotype was detected once. J is TRBJ2-7 and V is TRBV5-1; D not certain. V was shortened by 0 bases and J by 4 bases, with 11 bases between the two germline ends. Germline values: CDR1 SGHRS, CDR2 YFSETQ. The CDR3 is made up of 14 amino acids. CDR3: CASSLAPVQYEQYV. The DNA of the CDR3 is TGCGCCAGCAGCTTGGCCCCGGTCCAATACGAGCAGTACGTC.

The CDR3 DNA is TGTGCCAGCAGTGATAGCGGGAGTGCCTACGAGCAGTACTTC. Translating it yields CASSDSGSAYEQYF. The V gene is TRBV2, the J gene TRBJ2-7, with 9 nucleotides matching TRBD2. Germline V gene data show CDR1 as SNHLY and CDR2 as FYNNEI. The CDR3 length is 14 residues. The V and J ends lost 3 bases and 2 bases, in that order; junction bases with no gene match: 2.

The rearrangement joins TRBV20-1 to TRBJ1-5, with TRBD1 matching over 10 bases. This CDR3 region has 16 residues. The ends lost 0 bases at V and 6 bases at J; junction bases unmatched: 8. Germline-derived CDR1 and CDR2 are DFQATT and SNEGSKA (reference sequence). The CDR3 loop is CSARDPGQGLRQPQHF. The CDR3 coding sequence is TGCAGTGCTAGAGACCCGGGACAGGGGTTGCGTCAGCCCCAGCATTTT.

Comment on this clonotype: A much larger clone is a single base away; this may be a read error. DNA for the CDR3: TGTGCCAGCAGTGATCCGGGACAGGGGGTCTACGAGCAGTACTTC. Its protein product is CASSDPGQGVYEQYF. The rearrangement uses TRBV28 and TRBJ2-7; TRBD1 aligns across 11 bases. Germline CDR1 is MDHEN and CDR2 is SYDVKM. The ends lost 5 bases at V and 3 bases at J; junction bases unmatched: 6. The CDR3 spans 15 residues.

The table lists this clonotype with many counts. V and J are TRBV20-1 and TRBJ2-3, with D perhaps given as TRBD1 or TRBD2 (5 bases each). V lost 6 bases to trimming and J lost 1 base, with 20 bases between them. Germline CDR1 reads DFQATT; CDR2 reads SNEGSKA (reference sequence). This CDR3 has 16 amino acids. CDR3 protein: CSARGDLWRGTDTQYF. CDR3 DNA sequence: TGCAGTGCCCGAGGGGACCTCTGGCGAGGCACAGATACGCAGTATTTT.

The chain employs TRBV7-2 and TRBJ2-3, with TRBD2 as a possible D gene (6 bases). The CDR3 sequence is 16 residues long. V was pared by 2 bases and J by 0 bases, with 12 bases between. Germline V gives CDR1 SGHTA, CDR2 FQGNSA. CDR3 sequence reads: CASSLRLGTSTDTQYF. The DNA of the CDR3 is TGTGCCAGCAGCTTAAGACTCGGGACTAGCACAGATACGCAGTATTTT.

This clonotype was detected ten times or more. The V and J genes are TRBV4-3 and TRBJ1-2; D is unresolved. The CDR3 spans 17 residues. Germline CDR1 and CDR2: LGHNA and YSLEER. V was pared by 2 bases and J by 4 bases, with 20 bases between. For the CDR3, the DNA is TGCGCCAGCAGCCAAAGCCCGACGACTTCGGATGCCTATGGCTACACCTTC. It is translated as CASSQSPTTSDAYGYTF.

This clonotype was counted many times. This chain links TRBV11-2 with TRBJ2-7, with 8 bases aligning to TRBD2. Germline trimming cut 4 bases from V and 4 bases from J; bases unmatched to any gene: 15. Germline CDR1 and CDR2: SGHAT and FQNNGV. There are 17 residues in the CDR3. The CDR3 reads CASSSRNGGGRLYEQYF. CDR3 in DNA: TGTGCCAGCAGCTCCCGCAATGGGGGCGGGAGGCTTTACGAGCAGTACTTC.

This clonotype was seen ten or more times. This rearrangement joins TRBV28 to TRBJ2-7; 7 nucleotides agree with TRBD2. CDR3 size: 17 residues. Germline V CDR1 and CDR2: MDHEN, SYDVKM. Trimming at V came to 3 bases and at J to 3 bases, leaving 14 bases not matched to a gene. CDR3 in DNA: TGTGCCAGCAGTTTCCCGTCCCAGGCGGGAGTAGGCTACGAGCAGTACTTC. It encodes CASSFPSQAGVGYEQYF.